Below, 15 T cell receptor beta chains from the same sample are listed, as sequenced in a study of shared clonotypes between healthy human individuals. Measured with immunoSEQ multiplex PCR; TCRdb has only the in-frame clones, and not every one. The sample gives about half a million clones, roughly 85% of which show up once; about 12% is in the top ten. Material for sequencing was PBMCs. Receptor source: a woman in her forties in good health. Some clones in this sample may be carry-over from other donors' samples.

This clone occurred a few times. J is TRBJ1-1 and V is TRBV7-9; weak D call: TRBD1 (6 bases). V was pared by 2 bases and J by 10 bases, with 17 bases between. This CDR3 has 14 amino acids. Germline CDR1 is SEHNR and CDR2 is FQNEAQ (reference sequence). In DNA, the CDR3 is TGTGCCAGCAGCTTATCCCCTGAAAGGGGGGGAGCTTTCTTT. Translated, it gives CASSLSPERGGAFF.

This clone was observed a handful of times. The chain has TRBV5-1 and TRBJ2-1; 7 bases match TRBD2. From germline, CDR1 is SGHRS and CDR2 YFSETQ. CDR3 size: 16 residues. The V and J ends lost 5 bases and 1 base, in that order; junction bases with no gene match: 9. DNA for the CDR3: TGCGCCAGCAGTCCCTGGGGGGGACCTTCCTACAATGAGCAGTTCTTC. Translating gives CASSPWGGPSYNEQFF.

For the CDR3, the DNA is TGTGCCATCAGTGAAACAGGGCGGGACACTGAAGCTTTCTTT. Translated: CAISETGRDTEAFF. The chain couples TRBV10-3 to TRBJ1-1; TRBD1 is a possible D gene (6 bases). V gave up 3 bases and J gave up 3 bases, with 11 bases separating them. The germline gives CDR1 ENHRY, CDR2 SYGVKD. This CDR3 contains 14 residues.

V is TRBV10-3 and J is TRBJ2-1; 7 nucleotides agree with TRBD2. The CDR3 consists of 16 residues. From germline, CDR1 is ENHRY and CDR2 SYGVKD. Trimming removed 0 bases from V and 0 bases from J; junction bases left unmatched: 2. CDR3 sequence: CAISESGGSSYNEQFF. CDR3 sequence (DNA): TGTGCCATCAGTGAGTCCGGCGGGAGCTCCTACAATGAGCAGTTCTTC.

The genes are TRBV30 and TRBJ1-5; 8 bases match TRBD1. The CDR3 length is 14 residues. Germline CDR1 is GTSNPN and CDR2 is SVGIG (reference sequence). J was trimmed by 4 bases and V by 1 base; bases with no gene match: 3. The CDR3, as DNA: TGTGCCTGGAGTGACGGACAGGGAAATCAGCCCCAGCATTTT. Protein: CAWSDGQGNQPQHF. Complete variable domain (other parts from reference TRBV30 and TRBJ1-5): SQTIHQWPATLVQPVGSPLSLECTVEGTSNPNLYWYRQAAGRGLQLLFYSVGIGQISSEVPQNLSASRPQDRQFILSSKKLLLSDSGFYLCAWSDGQGNQPQHFGDGTRLSIL.

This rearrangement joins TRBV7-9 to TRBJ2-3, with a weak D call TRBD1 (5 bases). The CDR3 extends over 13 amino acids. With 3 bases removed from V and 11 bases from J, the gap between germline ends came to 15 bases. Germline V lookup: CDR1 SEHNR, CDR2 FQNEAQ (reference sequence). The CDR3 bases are TGTGCCAGCAGCTTGGACGGCTCCCAGGGGCAGTATTTT. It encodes CASSLDGSQGQYF.

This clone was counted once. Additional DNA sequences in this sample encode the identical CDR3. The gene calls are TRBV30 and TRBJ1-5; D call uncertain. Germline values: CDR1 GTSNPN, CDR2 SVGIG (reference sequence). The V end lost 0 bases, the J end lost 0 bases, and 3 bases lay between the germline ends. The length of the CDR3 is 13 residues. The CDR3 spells CAWSVDSNQPQHF. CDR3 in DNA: TGTGCCTGGAGTGTCGATAGCAATCAGCCCCAGCATTTT.

The CDR3 bases are TGCGCCAGCAGCCAAGAGACCGGACTAGCGTCAGATACGCAGTATTTT. Translating it yields CASSQETGLASDTQYF. This chain connects TRBV4-1 to TRBJ2-3, with TRBD2 matching 9 bases. The junction had 5 bases not matched to a gene; V was cut back by 0 bases and J by 4 bases. Germline loops: CDR1 MGHRA, CDR2 YSYEKL. The CDR3 runs 16 residues.

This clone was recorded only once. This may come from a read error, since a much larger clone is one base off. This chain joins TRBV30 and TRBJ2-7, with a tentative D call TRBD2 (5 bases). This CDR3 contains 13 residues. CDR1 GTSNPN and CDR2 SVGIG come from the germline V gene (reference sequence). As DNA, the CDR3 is TGTGCCTGGAGTGTACTAGTGAACTACGGGCAGTACTTC. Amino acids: CAWSVLVNYGQYF.

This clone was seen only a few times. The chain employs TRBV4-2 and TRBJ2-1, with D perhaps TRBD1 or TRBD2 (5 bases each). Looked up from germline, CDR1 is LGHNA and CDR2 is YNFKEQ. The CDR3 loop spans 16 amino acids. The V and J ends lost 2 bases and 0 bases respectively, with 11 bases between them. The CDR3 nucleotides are TGTGCCAGCAGCCAACGGGGCACGAGCTCCTACAATGAGCAGTTCTTC. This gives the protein CASSQRGTSSYNEQFF.

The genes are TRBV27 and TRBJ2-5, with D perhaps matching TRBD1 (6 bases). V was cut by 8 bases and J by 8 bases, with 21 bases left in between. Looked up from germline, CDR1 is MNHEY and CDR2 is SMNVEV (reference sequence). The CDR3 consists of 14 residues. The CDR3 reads CASGGQPSVGTQYF. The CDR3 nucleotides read TGTGCCAGCGGAGGACAGCCGTCGGTGGGTACCCAGTACTTC.

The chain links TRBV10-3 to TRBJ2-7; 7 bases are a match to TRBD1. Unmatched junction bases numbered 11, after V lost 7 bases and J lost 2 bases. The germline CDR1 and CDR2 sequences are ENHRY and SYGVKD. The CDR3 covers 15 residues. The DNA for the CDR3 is TGTGCCATCACCATTGCAGACAGGGAACCCTACGAGCAGTACTTC. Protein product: CAITIADREPYEQYF.

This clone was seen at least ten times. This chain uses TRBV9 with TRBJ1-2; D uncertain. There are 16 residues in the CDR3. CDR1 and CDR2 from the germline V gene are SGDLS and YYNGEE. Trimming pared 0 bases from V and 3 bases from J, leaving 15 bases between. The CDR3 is CASSVDSTGGDYGYTF. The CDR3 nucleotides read TGTGCCAGCAGCGTAGACAGCACCGGTGGCGACTATGGCTACACCTTC.

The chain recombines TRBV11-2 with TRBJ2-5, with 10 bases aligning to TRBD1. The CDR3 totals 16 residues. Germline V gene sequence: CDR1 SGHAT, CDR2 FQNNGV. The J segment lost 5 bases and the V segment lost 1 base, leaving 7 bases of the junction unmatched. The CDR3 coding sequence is TGTGCCAGCAGCTTAGGGCGACAGGGGGCTGGGGAGACCCAGTACTTC. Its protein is CASSLGRQGAGETQYF. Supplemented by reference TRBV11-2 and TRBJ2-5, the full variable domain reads EAGVAQSPRYKIIEKRQSVAFWCNPISGHATLYWYQQILGQGPKLLIQFQNNGVVDDSQLPKDRFSAERLKGVDSTLKIQPAKLEDSAVYLCASSLGRQGAGETQYFGPGTRLLVL.

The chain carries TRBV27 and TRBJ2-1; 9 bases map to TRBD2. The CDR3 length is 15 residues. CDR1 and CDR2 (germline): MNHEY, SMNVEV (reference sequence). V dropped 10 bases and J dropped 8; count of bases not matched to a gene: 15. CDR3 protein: CATKSEAGGEDEQFF. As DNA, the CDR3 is TGTGCCACCAAATCGGAGGCGGGAGGGGAGGATGAGCAGTTCTTC.